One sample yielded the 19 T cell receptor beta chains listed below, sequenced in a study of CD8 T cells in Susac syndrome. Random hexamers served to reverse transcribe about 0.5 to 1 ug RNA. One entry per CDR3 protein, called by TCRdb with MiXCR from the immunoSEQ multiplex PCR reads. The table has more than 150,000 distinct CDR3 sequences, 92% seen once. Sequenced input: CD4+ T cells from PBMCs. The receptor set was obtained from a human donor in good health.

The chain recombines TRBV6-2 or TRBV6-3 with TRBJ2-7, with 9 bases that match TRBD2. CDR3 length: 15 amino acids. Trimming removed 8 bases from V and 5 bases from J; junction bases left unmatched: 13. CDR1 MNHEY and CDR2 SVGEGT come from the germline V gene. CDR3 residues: CASLPQGASGNEQYF. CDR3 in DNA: TGTGCCAGCCTGCCCCAGGGCGCTAGCGGGAACGAGCAGTACTTC.

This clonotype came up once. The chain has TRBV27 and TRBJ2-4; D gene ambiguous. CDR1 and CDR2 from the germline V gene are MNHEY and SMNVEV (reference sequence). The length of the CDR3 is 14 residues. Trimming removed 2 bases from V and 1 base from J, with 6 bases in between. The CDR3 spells CASSLGNAKNIQYF. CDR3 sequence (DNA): TGTGCCAGCAGTTTAGGTAACGCCAAAAACATTCAGTACTTC.

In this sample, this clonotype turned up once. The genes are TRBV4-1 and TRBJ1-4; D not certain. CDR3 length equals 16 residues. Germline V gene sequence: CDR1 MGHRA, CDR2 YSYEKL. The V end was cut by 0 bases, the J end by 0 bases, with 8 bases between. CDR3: CASSQDRGATNEKLFF. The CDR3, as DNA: TGCGCCAGCAGCCAAGATAGAGGAGCAACTAATGAAAAACTGTTTTTT.

CDR3 DNA: TGTGCCAGTAGTATCTTCCGGGCGTTGAACACTGAAGCTTTCTTT. As protein: CASSIFRALNTEAFF. The gene calls are TRBV19 and TRBJ1-1; no clear D gene. Per the germline V gene, CDR1 is LNHDA and CDR2 is SQIVND (reference sequence). Trimming pared 3 bases from V and 0 bases from J, leaving 11 bases between. This CDR3 spans 15 amino acids.

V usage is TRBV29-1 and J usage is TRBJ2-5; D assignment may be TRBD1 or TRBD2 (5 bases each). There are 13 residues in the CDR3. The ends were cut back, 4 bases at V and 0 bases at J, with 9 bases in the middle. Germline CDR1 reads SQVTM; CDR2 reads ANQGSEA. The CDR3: CSVGGRNQETQYF. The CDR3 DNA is TGCAGCGTTGGGGGACGGAACCAAGAGACCCAGTACTTC.

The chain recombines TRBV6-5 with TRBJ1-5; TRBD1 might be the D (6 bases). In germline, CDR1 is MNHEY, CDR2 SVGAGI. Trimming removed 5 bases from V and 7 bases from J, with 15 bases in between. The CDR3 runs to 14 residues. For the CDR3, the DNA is TGTGCCAGCAGTCCAGCGGGGGCCGGACAGCCCCAGCATTTT. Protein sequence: CASSPAGAGQPQHF.

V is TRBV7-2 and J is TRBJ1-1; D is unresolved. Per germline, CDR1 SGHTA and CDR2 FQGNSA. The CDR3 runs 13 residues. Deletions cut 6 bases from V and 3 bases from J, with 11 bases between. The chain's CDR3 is CASRREGYTEAFF. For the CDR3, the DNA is TGTGCCAGCAGGAGAGAAGGGTACACTGAAGCTTTCTTT.

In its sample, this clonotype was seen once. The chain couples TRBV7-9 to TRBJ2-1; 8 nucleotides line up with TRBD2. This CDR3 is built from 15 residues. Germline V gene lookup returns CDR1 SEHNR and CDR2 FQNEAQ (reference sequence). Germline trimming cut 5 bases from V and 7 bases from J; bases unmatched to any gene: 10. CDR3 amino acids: CASSPRTGGPNEQFF. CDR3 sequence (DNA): TGTGCCAGCAGCCCAAGAACGGGAGGGCCAAATGAGCAGTTCTTC.

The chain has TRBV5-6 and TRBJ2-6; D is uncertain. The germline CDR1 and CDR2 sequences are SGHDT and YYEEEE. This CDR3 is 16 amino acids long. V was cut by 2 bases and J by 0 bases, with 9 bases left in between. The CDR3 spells CASSFLDGSGANVLTF. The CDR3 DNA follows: TGTGCCAGCAGCTTCCTGGACGGCTCTGGGGCCAACGTCCTGACTTTC.

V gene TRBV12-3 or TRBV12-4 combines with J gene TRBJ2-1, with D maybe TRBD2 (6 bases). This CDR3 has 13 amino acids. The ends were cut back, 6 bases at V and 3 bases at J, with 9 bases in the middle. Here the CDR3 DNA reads TGTGCCAGCAGGAGGGACTTCTACAATGAGCAGTTCTTC. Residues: CASRRDFYNEQFF.

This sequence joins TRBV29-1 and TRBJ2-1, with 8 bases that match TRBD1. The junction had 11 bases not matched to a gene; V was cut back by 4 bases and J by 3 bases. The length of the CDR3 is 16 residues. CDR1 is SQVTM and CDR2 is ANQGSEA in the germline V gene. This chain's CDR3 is CSVVSGTGTIYNEQFF. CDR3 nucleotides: TGCAGCGTTGTCTCCGGGACAGGAACGATCTACAATGAGCAGTTCTTC.

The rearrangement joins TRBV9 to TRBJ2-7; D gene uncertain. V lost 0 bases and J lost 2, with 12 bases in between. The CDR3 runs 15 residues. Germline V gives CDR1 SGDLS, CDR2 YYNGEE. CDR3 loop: CASSVGGIQAYEQYF. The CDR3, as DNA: TGTGCCAGCAGCGTAGGTGGTATTCAGGCCTACGAGCAGTACTTC.

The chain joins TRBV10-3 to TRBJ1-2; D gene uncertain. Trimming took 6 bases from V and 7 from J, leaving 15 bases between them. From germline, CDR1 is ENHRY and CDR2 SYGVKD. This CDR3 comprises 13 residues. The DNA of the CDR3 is TGTGCCATCAGCTCCGACATGGACCTTGGCTACACCTTC. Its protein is CAISSDMDLGYTF.

The CDR3 coding sequence is TGTGCCAGCAGTTCACTAGCGAAATCCTACAATGAGCAGTTCTTC. Translated, it gives CASSSLAKSYNEQFF. This rearrangement joins TRBV13 to TRBJ2-1, with 7 bases aligning to TRBD2. This CDR3 is 15 amino acids long. V gave up 6 bases and J gave up 1 base; unmatched junction bases: 6. Germline loops: CDR1 PRHDT, CDR2 FYEKMQ (reference sequence).

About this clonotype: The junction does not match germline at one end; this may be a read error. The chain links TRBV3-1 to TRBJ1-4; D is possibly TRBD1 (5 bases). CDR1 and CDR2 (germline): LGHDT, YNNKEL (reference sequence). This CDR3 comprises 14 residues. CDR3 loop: CASSEEGWGRRLFF. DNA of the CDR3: TGTGCCAGCAGCGAAGAGGGGTGGGGTCGGAGACTGTTTTTT.

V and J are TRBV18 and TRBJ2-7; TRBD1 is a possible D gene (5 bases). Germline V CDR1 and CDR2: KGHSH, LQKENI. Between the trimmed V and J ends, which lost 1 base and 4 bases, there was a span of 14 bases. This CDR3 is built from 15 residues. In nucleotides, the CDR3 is TGTGCCAGCTCACCACGAACAGGACAAGAATACGAGCAGTACTTC. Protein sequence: CASSPRTGQEYEQYF.

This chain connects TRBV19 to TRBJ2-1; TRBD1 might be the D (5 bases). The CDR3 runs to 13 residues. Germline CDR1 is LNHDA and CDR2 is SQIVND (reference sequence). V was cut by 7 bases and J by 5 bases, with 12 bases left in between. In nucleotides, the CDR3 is TGTGCCAGTAAGAAAGACAGCAACAATGAGCAGTTCTTC. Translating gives CASKKDSNNEQFF.

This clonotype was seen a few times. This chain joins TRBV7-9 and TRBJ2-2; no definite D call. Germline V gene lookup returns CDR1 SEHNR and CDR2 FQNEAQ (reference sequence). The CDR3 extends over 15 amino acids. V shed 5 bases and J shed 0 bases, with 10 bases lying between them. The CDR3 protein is CASSQDRANTGELFF. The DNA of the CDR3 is TGTGCCAGCAGCCAGGACCGCGCGAACACCGGGGAGCTGTTTTTT. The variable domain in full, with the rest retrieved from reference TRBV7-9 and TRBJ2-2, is DTGVSQNPRHKITKRGQNVTFRCDPISEHNRLYWYRQTLGQGPEFLTYFQNEAQLEKSRLLSDRFSAERPKGSFSTLEIQRTEQGDSAMYLCASSQDRANTGELFFGEGSRLTVL.

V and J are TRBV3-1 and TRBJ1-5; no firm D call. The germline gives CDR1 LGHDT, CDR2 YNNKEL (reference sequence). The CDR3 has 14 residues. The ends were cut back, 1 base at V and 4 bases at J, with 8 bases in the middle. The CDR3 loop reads CASSQGHLNQPQHF. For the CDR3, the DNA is TGTGCCAGCAGCCAAGGGCACTTAAATCAGCCCCAGCATTTT.